This T cell receptor beta chain was documented in a study of CD8+CD57+ T cells in acquired aplastic anemia. This CDR3 comprises 13 residues. V shed 1 base, J shed 9 bases, and the junction held 3 bases outside the gene matches. Per germline, CDR1 LNHDA and CDR2 SQIVND (reference sequence). Genomic DNA served as template for TCR beta VDJ and CDR3 profiling. TCRdb used MiXCR to reprocess the reads, holding one entry per CDR3 protein. In the table there are approximately 130,000 distinct CDR3 sequences, around two fifths of which are singletons. The source is a human donor in good health, serving as a control. The chain couples TRBV19 to TRBJ2-1; TRBD2 agrees at 7 bases. Sequenced input: sorted CD4+, CD8+, or CD8+CD57+ T cells (not recorded which) from PBMCs. The DNA for the CDR3 is TGTGCCAGTAGTATAGTATCGGGGGGTGAGCAGTTCTTC. Amino acid sequence: CASSIVSGGEQFF.